The clone carrying this T cell receptor (beta chain) was detected only a few times. One entry per CDR3 protein results from TCRdb running MiXCR on the 5' RACE reads. Of 95,000 to 100,000 distinct CDR3 sequences in the sample, about 16% were seen once. This sample was taken from a study of T cells of healthy individuals. The germline V gene encodes CDR1 MGHRA and CDR2 YSYEKL. V shed 4 bases, J shed 9 bases, and the junction held 6 bases outside the gene matches. CDR3 size: 14 residues. This sequence originates from a human donor in good health. The V gene is TRBV4-1, the J gene TRBJ1-6; 7 nucleotides line up with TRBD1. CDR3 DNA sequence: TGCGCCAGCAGCCCTACAGGGGTTGGTTCACCCCTCCACTTT. Translating gives CASSPTGVGSPLHF.